In its sample, the clone carrying this T cell receptor beta chain was seen once. Repertoires were generated with immunoSEQ multiplex PCR, while TCRdb's copy carries only in-frame clones and drops some. The table includes some 90,000 clones, around 89% detected once. This specimen belongs to a study of T cells after somatic rescue of genetic block. This CDR3 contains 13 residues. Germline CDR1 SGHNT, CDR2 YENEEA. Deletions cut 5 bases from V and 2 bases from J, with 9 bases between. The receptor was derived from a woman between 18 and 30 years old. Material: peripheral blood mononuclear cells (PBMCs). The chain has TRBV11-3 and TRBJ2-5; perhaps TRBD2 as D (5 bases). As DNA, the CDR3 is TGTGCCAGCAGCCCCGGGGTACAAGAGACCCAGTACTTC. It encodes CASSPGVQETQYF.